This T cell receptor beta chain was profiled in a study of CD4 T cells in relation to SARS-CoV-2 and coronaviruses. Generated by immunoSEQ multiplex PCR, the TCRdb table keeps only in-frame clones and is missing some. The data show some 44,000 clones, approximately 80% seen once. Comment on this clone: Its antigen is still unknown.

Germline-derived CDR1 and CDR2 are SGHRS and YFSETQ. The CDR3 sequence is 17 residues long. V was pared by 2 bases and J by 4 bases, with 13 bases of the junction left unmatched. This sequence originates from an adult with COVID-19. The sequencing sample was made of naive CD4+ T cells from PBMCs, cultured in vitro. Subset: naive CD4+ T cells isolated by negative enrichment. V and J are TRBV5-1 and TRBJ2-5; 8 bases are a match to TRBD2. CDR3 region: CASSFKRLANTPETQYF. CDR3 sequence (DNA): TGCGCCAGCAGCTTCAAGCGACTAGCGAATACCCCAGAGACCCAGTACTTC.